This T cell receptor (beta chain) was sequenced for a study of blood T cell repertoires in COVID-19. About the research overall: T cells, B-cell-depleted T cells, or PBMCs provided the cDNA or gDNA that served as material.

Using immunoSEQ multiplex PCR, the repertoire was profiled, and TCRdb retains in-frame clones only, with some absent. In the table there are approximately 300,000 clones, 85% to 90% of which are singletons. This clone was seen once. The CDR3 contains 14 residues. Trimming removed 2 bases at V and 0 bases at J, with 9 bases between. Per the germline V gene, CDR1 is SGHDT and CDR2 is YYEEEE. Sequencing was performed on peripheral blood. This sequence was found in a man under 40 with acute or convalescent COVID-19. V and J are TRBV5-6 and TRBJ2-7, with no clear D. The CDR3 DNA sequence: TGTGCCAGCAGCTTTCGACGGGTCTCCTACGAGCAGTACTTC. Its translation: CASSFRRVSYEQYF.